The next 18 T cell receptor beta chains were all read from a single sample in a study of T cell responses to AZD1222 COVID-19 vaccine. TCRdb keeps only in-frame clones here, not all; method: immunoSEQ multiplex PCR. The sample carries 130,000 to 150,000 clones, around nine tenths recorded once. This specimen consisted of peripheral blood, obtained on day 0 of MenACWY control vaccination. The receptors come from an adult in good health.

This chain uses TRBV7-2 with TRBJ1-6; 8 bases line up with TRBD1. Per germline, CDR1 SGHTA and CDR2 FQGNSA. J was trimmed by 6 bases and V by 1 base; bases with no gene match: 2. The CDR3 is made up of 15 amino acids. CDR3 sequence reads: CASSLEGQVNSPLHF. The CDR3 nucleotides are TGTGCCAGCAGCTTAGAGGGACAGGTTAATTCACCCCTCCACTTT.

There are a few counts of this clone. CDR3 in DNA: TGCGCCAGCAGCCACCCCGGGACTAGCGGGAGGCCCTACGAGCAGTACTTC. Amino acid sequence: CASSHPGTSGRPYEQYF. The chain is built from TRBV4-1 and TRBJ2-7; TRBD2 matches at 15 bases. Losses at the gene ends were 3 bases for V and 2 bases for J; bases not matched to a gene: 5. This CDR3 spans 17 amino acids. CDR1 and CDR2 (germline): MGHRA, YSYEKL.

The chain recombines TRBV12-3 or TRBV12-4 with TRBJ1-1; D is ambiguous. The CDR3 runs 12 residues. Trimming cost V 1 base and J 6 bases, with 6 bases left between them. The CDR3 DNA is TGTGCCAGCAGTTTAGTCTTGGCTGAAGCTTTCTTT. Protein sequence: CASSLVLAEAFF.

The chain couples TRBV4-2 to TRBJ1-2; 8 bases are shared with TRBD1. The CDR3 loop spans 15 amino acids. V lost 1 base, J lost 8 bases, and 9 bases stayed unmatched. Germline-derived CDR1 and CDR2 are LGHNA and YNFKEQ. For the CDR3, the DNA is TGTGCCAGCAGCCAAGGGGTCGACAGGGGAAACGGCTACACCTTC. This encodes CASSQGVDRGNGYTF.

The chain employs TRBV28 and TRBJ2-5; TRBD1 matches at 7 bases. The CDR3 sequence is 14 residues long. The J segment lost 2 bases and the V segment lost 6 bases, leaving 6 bases of the junction unmatched. CDR1 and CDR2 (germline): MDHEN, SYDVKM. CDR3: CASRPGQSQETQYF. The CDR3 nucleotides are TGTGCCAGCAGACCGGGACAGTCACAAGAGACCCAGTACTTC.

The chain links TRBV7-9 to TRBJ2-1; no clear D gene. The CDR3 loop spans 15 amino acids. Germline CDR1 reads SEHNR; CDR2 reads FQNEAQ (reference sequence). Trimming took off 3 bases at V and 5 bases at J, with 14 bases between the two ends. The CDR3 sequence is CASSFMGSSDNEQFF. As DNA, the CDR3 is TGTGCCAGCAGCTTCATGGGATCGTCGGACAATGAGCAGTTCTTC.

In this sample, this clone turned up once. V and J are TRBV4-1 and TRBJ2-3, with TRBD2 matching 12 bases. The CDR3 is 17 residues long. Unmatched junction bases numbered 6, after V lost 2 bases and J lost 3 bases. Germline values: CDR1 MGHRA, CDR2 YSYEKL. CDR3 protein: CASSQRGLAGRTDTQYF. CDR3 nucleotide sequence: TGCGCCAGCAGCCAACGTGGACTAGCGGGGAGGACAGATACGCAGTATTTT.

The chain employs TRBV25-1 and TRBJ1-2; 7 bases line up with TRBD1. Germline V gene lookup returns CDR1 MGHDK and CDR2 SYGVNS. The CDR3 runs to 14 residues. The trim removed 4 bases at V and 4 bases at J, leaving 6 bases unmatched. CDR3 residues: CASSGSRDSYGYTF. CDR3 nucleotides: TGTGCCAGCAGTGGTAGTAGGGACAGCTATGGCTACACCTTC.

This rearrangement joins TRBV27 to TRBJ1-3; D is ambiguous. Germline CDR1 is MNHEY and CDR2 is SMNVEV (reference sequence). The ends were cut back, 8 bases at V and 1 base at J, with 3 bases in the middle. The CDR3 runs to 11 residues. The CDR3 coding sequence is TGTGCCAGCGGATCTGGAAACACCATATATTTT. It codes for CASGSGNTIYF.

This chain joins TRBV14 and TRBJ2-5; no definite D call. Trimming took 2 bases from V and 2 from J, leaving 12 bases between them. The CDR3 sequence is 15 residues long. Germline-derived CDR1 and CDR2 are SGHDN and FVKESK. The CDR3 spells CASSQTMGGQETQYF. In nucleotides, the CDR3 is TGTGCCAGCAGCCAAACCATGGGCGGTCAAGAGACCCAGTACTTC.

CDR3 sequence reads: CASSLGHNTGNTIYF. The DNA for the CDR3 is TGTGCCAGCAGCCTAGGGCATAATACTGGAAACACCATATATTTT. The chain employs TRBV7-9 and TRBJ1-3; D is ambiguous. Looked up from germline, CDR1 is SEHNR and CDR2 is FQNEAQ (reference sequence). V dropped 5 bases and J dropped 2 bases, with 13 bases sitting between them. The CDR3 runs to 15 residues.

The chain links TRBV6-5 to TRBJ1-1; maybe TRBD1 (5 bases). The ends were cut back, 6 bases at V and 2 bases at J, with 16 bases in the middle. The length of the CDR3 is 15 residues. Germline CDR1 is MNHEY and CDR2 is SVGAGI. The DNA for the CDR3 is TGTGCCAGCAGCCCGAAGTCGGGGGTAAACACTGAAGCTTTCTTT. Protein sequence: CASSPKSGVNTEAFF.

The J gene is TRBJ1-2, the V gene TRBV2, with D unresolved. Germline-derived CDR1 and CDR2 are SNHLY and FYNNEI. Trimming stripped 2 bases from V and 2 bases from J, with 15 bases between. The CDR3 loop spans 16 amino acids. CDR3 protein: CASSESRYTLNYGYTF. The CDR3 DNA reads TGTGCCAGCAGTGAAAGCCGTTACACCTTAAACTATGGCTACACCTTC.

This chain joins TRBV19 and TRBJ2-7; no definite D call. V was clipped by 10 bases and J by 9 bases, with 16 bases between them. Germline-derived CDR1 and CDR2 are LNHDA and SQIVND (reference sequence). The CDR3 is made up of 11 amino acids. The CDR3 sequence is CATSDRQGQYF. For the CDR3, the DNA is TGTGCCACATCGGACCGCCAAGGGCAGTACTTC.

The chain uses TRBV6-1 and TRBJ1-6, with D possibly being TRBD1 (5 bases). Germline CDR1 MNHNS, CDR2 SASEGT. The ends were cut back, 1 base at V and 8 bases at J, with 9 bases in the middle. CDR3 length: 14 residues. The CDR3 nucleotides are TGTGCCAGCAGTGAAGTTCTCAGGGATTCACCCCTCCACTTT. This codes for CASSEVLRDSPLHF.

The V call is TRBV4-1, the J call TRBJ1-3; D is perhaps TRBD1 (5 bases). Germline CDR1 is MGHRA and CDR2 is YSYEKL. V gave up 3 bases and J gave up 2 bases, with 14 bases separating them. The length of the CDR3 is 16 residues. The CDR3 loop is CASSQGWGPAGNTIYF. The CDR3 bases are TGCGCCAGCAGCCAGGGTTGGGGCCCCGCTGGAAACACCATATATTTT.

The chain uses TRBV24-1 and TRBJ2-3; 7 nucleotides line up with TRBD1. CDR3 size: 15 residues. The junction had 3 bases not matched to a gene; V was cut back by 4 bases and J by 0 bases. CDR1 and CDR2 from the germline V gene are KGHDR and SFDVKD. Here the CDR3 DNA reads TGTGCCACCAGTGACAGGGGGTATAGCACAGATACGCAGTATTTT. It yields the protein CATSDRGYSTDTQYF.

The chain combines TRBV3-1 (or the pseudogene TRBV3-2) with TRBJ2-7; tentative D call: TRBD2 (7 bases). The V end lost 6 bases, the J end lost 2 bases, and 14 bases lay between the germline ends. The length of the CDR3 is 14 residues. Per germline, CDR1 LGHDT and CDR2 YNNKEL (reference sequence). CDR3 bases: TGTGCCAGCAGGGCGAGGGGGGGTACCTACGAGCAGTACTTC. Its protein is CASRARGGTYEQYF.